The sequence of this T cell receptor beta chain was determined in a study of T cell responses to AZD1222 COVID-19 vaccine. Findings and caveats of the study: Regions left unmutated in variants are reportedly the target of nearly half of spike-specific TCRs. Spike-specific TCR repertoires showed rising breadth and depth after two AZD1222 doses. Donors were mostly white British, more females; clonal diversity possibly underestimated.

V dropped 8 bases and J dropped 3; count of bases not matched to a gene: 9. CDR1 is SGHRS, CDR2 YFSETQ, per germline. The CDR3 runs 14 residues. Assay used: immunoSEQ multiplex PCR; TCRdb lists only in-frame clones, some missing. The sample contains tens of thousands of clones, nearly 90% of which appear only once. Worth noting for this clone: The antigen remains unidentified.

The receptor was isolated from an adult who received the AZD1222 COVID-19 vaccine. The source was peripheral blood, collected 28 days after the second AZD1222 dose. The genes are TRBV5-1 and TRBJ2-7; 9 bases map to TRBD2. DNA for the CDR3: TGCGCCAGTGCCTCAATTAGCGGGGGCTACGAGCAGTACTTC. Translation gives CASASISGGYEQYF.